A selection of T cell receptor beta chains follows, all from one sample in a study of identical twins. TCRdb analysed the 5' RACE reads with MiXCR anew, one entry per CDR3 protein. The sample records around 1.7 million distinct CDR3 sequences, about 30% being singletons. Input material: cord blood. All receptors derive from a newborn girl in good health. Each CDR3 is given with its conserved first and last residue. The D gene is left open where the match is weak. Clone size is not always given. Where it is, it says once, few, many or a class for expanded clones.

-	TRBV20-1	TRBJ2-7	TRBD2	TGCAGTGCTAGAGATCTCGGGGGGGGTTACTACGAGCAGTACTTC	CSARDLGGGYYEQYF
many	TRBV29-1	TRBJ2-3	-	TGCAGCGTTGAAGATCCGAGGGGTAAAGCAGATACGCAGTATTTT	CSVEDPRGKADTQYF
few	TRBV20-1	TRBJ2-1	TRBD2	TGCAGGGTGCTTAGCGGGAGTGGAACCTACAATGAGCAGTTCTTC	CRVLSGSGTYNEQFF
-	TRBV3-1	TRBJ2-1	TRBD2	TGTGCCAGCAGCCAGCCTTTACTAGCGATCGATGAGCAGTTCTTC	CASSQPLLAIDEQFF
few	TRBV4-1	TRBJ2-5	TRBD2	TGCGCCAGCAGCCCGACCTTTGCGGGGGTAGAGACCCAGTACTTC	CASSPTFAGVETQYF
many	TRBV29-1	TRBJ1-2	-	TGCAGCGTTGAGGGGCCGGGAGGCTACACCTTC	CSVEGPGGYTF
many	TRBV25-1	TRBJ2-1	-	TGTGCCAGCAGTGAATTTATCGGGATAAGAGGAGATGAGCAGTTCTTC	CASSEFIGIRGDEQFF
-	TRBV4-1	TRBJ2-5	TRBD2	TGCGCCAGCAGGACACTAGCGGGGATCTCCAATGAGCAGTACTTC	CASRTLAGISNEQYF
few	TRBV7-2	TRBJ1-1	-	TGTGCCAGCAGCTTAGTTAGCCGAAGAGGGAACACTGAAGCTTTCTTT	CASSLVSRRGNTEAFF
-	TRBV5-1	TRBJ2-2	TRBD1	TGCGCCACCCGAGAGGGGGCAGACACCGGGGAGCTGTTTTTT	CATREGADTGELFF
-	TRBV2	TRBJ1-5	-	TGTGCCAGCAGTGAAGAGATGGGATTGGGACAGCCCCAGCATTTT	CASSEEMGLGQPQHF
few	TRBV27	TRBJ1-4	TRBD1	TGTGCCAGCAGGGACAGGGGGCGTGAAACTAATGAAAAACTGTTTTTT	CASRDRGRETNEKLFF
-	TRBV20-1	TRBJ1-2	-	TGCAGTGCTAGAGATCATAGGGTGGGAGGCTATGGCTACACCTTC	CSARDHRVGGYGYTF
few	TRBV21-1	TRBJ1-2	-	TGTGCCAGCAGTCTTAACCTCACCCACCTTAACTATGGCTACACCTTC	CASSLNLTHLNYGYTF
few	TRBV4-1	TRBJ2-3	-	TGCGCCAGCAGCCAACTACTCGGGACTTCCTTCGATACGCAGTATTTT	CASSQLLGTSFDTQYF
-	TRBV20-1	TRBJ1-5	-	TGCAGTGCTAGACACAGGGAGGGCAATCAGCCCCAGCATTTT	CSARHREGNQPQHF
many	TRBV11-2	TRBJ2-3	-	TGTGCCAGCAGCTTAGTTGCAGCGGCAGATACGCAGTATTTT	CASSLVAAADTQYF
few	TRBV12-3/TRBV12-4	TRBJ2-3	-	TGTGCCAGCAGTTTAAGCCTCCCGGATACGCAGTATTTT	CASSLSLPDTQYF
-	TRBV6-5	TRBJ2-1	TRBD2	TGTGCCAGCAGTTACACCCGGACTAGCGGGACTGGGTATGAGCAGTTCTTC	CASSYTRTSGTGYEQFF
-	TRBV5-1	TRBJ1-5	TRBD1	TGCGCCAGCAGCTTGAAGGGGGCTCGCAATCAGCCCCAGCATTTT	CASSLKGARNQPQHF
few	TRBV20-1	TRBJ2-3	-	TGCAGTGCCCCCGGGACTGGAAACACAGATACGCAGTATTTT	CSAPGTGNTDTQYF
-	TRBV19	TRBJ1-1	-	TGTGCCAGTAGTATAGCGGCGGCTATGAACACTGAAGCTTTCTTT	CASSIAAAMNTEAFF
once	TRBV11-2	TRBJ2-7	TRBD2	TGTGCCAGCAGCTTAGTCCGACTAGCGGGGGCCTATAACAATGAGCAGTACTTC	CASSLVRLAGAYNNEQYF
-	TRBV20-1	TRBJ2-7	-	TGCAGTGCTAGAGATAGGAGGGAATACGAGCAGTACTTC	CSARDRREYEQYF
-	TRBV25-1	TRBJ2-1	TRBD1	TGTGCCAGCAGTGACCGACCCGGGACAGCCTCCAGCTCCTACAATGAGCAGTTCTTC	CASSDRPGTASSSYNEQFF
-	TRBV10-3	TRBJ2-2	-	TGTGCCATCAGTGAGTCTGGGACACCGAACACCGGGGAGCTGTTTTTT	CAISESGTPNTGELFF
few	TRBV12-3/TRBV12-4	TRBJ2-3	TRBD2	TGTGCCAGCAGTCCCCCTTACGGGGGGGCAGATACGCAGTATTTT	CASSPPYGGADTQYF
-	TRBV28	TRBJ2-1	-	TGTGCCAGCGGAAACAGGGTAACTGAGCAGTTCTTC	CASGNRVTEQFF
-	TRBV20-1	TRBJ1-1	-	TGCAGTGCTAGACGACAGGCCAATGAAGCTTTCTTT	CSARRQANEAFF
-	TRBV9	TRBJ2-7	TRBD1	TGTGCCAGCAGCGTAGTGTACTGGGACAGGGGGAATCCCTACGAGCAGTACTTC	CASSVVYWDRGNPYEQYF
-	TRBV28	TRBJ2-3	-	TGTGCCAGCACCCCACAGGGCTCGCATAGCACAGATACGCAGTATTTT	CASTPQGSHSTDTQYF
few	TRBV7-9	TRBJ2-7	-	TGTGCCAGCAGCTTAGGTGGGGGAAAGGACGAGCAGTACTTC	CASSLGGGKDEQYF
-	TRBV27	TRBJ2-1	-	TGTGCCAGCAGTTTATCCCGCCGGCATGAGCAGTTCTTC	CASSLSRRHEQFF
-	TRBV28	TRBJ2-4	-	TGTGCCAGCAGTCACCCGGGAGATTATGGACGAAAGGACATTCAGTACTTC	CASSHPGDYGRKDIQYF
few	TRBV21-1	TRBJ1-1	-	TGTGCCAGCAGCAAAACCTCCCCGGAAGCTTTCTTT	CASSKTSPEAFF
-	TRBV10-3	TRBJ2-5	-	TGTGCCATCGGGACACCACAAGAGACCCAGTACTTC	CAIGTPQETQYF
few	TRBV27	TRBJ2-3	-	TGTGCCAACAAGCGCGTTATCACAGATACGCAGTATTTT	CANKRVITDTQYF
few	TRBV7-6	TRBJ2-7	-	TGTGCCAGCAGCTCTCCGACTAGTAATTTTTACGAGCAGTACTTC	CASSSPTSNFYEQYF
-	TRBV4-2	TRBJ2-3	-	TGTGCCAGCAGCCAAGATGGGGGGGGGGCAGATGCGCAGTATTTT	CASSQDGGGADAQYF
-	TRBV7-9	TRBJ2-3	-	TGTGTCGGCAGCTCCCCCAGGGGTCCTAGCACAGATACGCAGTATTTT	CVGSSPRGPSTDTQYF
many	TRBV7-2	TRBJ2-3	-	TGTGCCAGCAGCTTAGTCGGGACAAGCACAGATACGCAGTATTTT	CASSLVGTSTDTQYF
few	TRBV25-1	TRBJ1-1	-	TGTGCCAGCAGTGAATCTGGCAGGCCCAAAGCTTTCTTT	CASSESGRPKAFF
few	TRBV11-2	TRBJ2-7	TRBD1	TGTGCCAGCAGCTTAGACCCCGGACAGGGGGTATACGAGCAGTACTTC	CASSLDPGQGVYEQYF
few	TRBV2	TRBJ1-2	-	TGTGCCAGCAGTGAAGGGGGGCAGGTTGATTTCTATGGCTACACCTTC	CASSEGGQVDFYGYTF
-	TRBV27	TRBJ2-2	TRBD1	TGTGCCAGCAGTCTTGGGGCCGACAGGGTACCGAACACCGGGGAGCTGTTTTTT	CASSLGADRVPNTGELFF